These T cell receptor beta chains were read from a single sample in a study of human T cells and chemical hapten exposure. TCRdb reanalysed the reads using MiXCR and keeps one entry per CDR3 protein. The table shows about 120,000 distinct CDR3 sequences, with around 9% occurring only once. The sample consisted of whole blood. The source is a human donor in good health. Some clones in this sample may be carry-over from other donors' samples. Each CDR3 is given with its conserved first and last residue. A D gene is named only where the DNA matches it firmly. Size is stated for part of the rows, as once, few or many counts, or as a class when the clone is expanded.

cdr3_aa: CASSARGGAYNEQFF; cdr3_nt: TGTGCCAGCAGCGCCCGGGGGGGCGCCTACAATGAGCAGTTCTTC; d_call: TRBD2; v_call: TRBV9; clone_size: NA; j_call: TRBJ2-1
cdr3_aa: CASSYIRGSEQYF; cdr3_nt: TGTGCCAGCAGTTACATCAGGGGTAGCGAGCAGTACTTC; d_call: NA; v_call: TRBV6-6; clone_size: many; j_call: TRBJ2-7
cdr3_aa: CSARDRGRNYGYTF; cdr3_nt: TGCAGTGCTAGAGATAGGGGCCGGAATTATGGCTACACCTTC; d_call: NA; v_call: TRBV20-1; clone_size: NA; j_call: TRBJ1-2
cdr3_aa: CASSPLEYQETQYF; cdr3_nt: TGTGCCAGCTCACCGTTAGAATACCAAGAGACCCAGTACTTC; d_call: NA; v_call: TRBV18; clone_size: NA; j_call: TRBJ2-5
cdr3_aa: CASSQRSPLHF; cdr3_nt: TGTGCCAGCAGCCAGCGGTCACCCCTCCACTTT; d_call: NA; v_call: TRBV6-2/TRBV6-3; clone_size: many; j_call: TRBJ1-6
cdr3_aa: CASGGGDYNEQFF; cdr3_nt: TGTGCCAGCGGCGGGGGGGATTACAATGAGCAGTTCTTC; d_call: TRBD2; v_call: TRBV2; clone_size: few; j_call: TRBJ2-1
cdr3_aa: CASSSPGLANTGELFF; cdr3_nt: TGTGCCAGCAGTTCGCCGGGACTAGCGAACACCGGGGAGCTGTTTTTT; d_call: TRBD2; v_call: TRBV12-3/TRBV12-4; clone_size: NA; j_call: TRBJ2-2
cdr3_aa: CASSITSGRETQYF; cdr3_nt: TGTGCCAGCAGCATCACTAGCGGGAGGGAGACCCAGTACTTC; d_call: TRBD2; v_call: TRBV7-6; clone_size: NA; j_call: TRBJ2-5
cdr3_aa: CASSLKASGISSYEQYF; cdr3_nt: TGTGCCAGCAGCTTAAAGGCTAGCGGGATAAGCTCCTACGAGCAGTACTTC; d_call: TRBD2; v_call: TRBV7-2; clone_size: many; j_call: TRBJ2-7
cdr3_aa: CASSFMERTGELFF; cdr3_nt: TGCGCCAGCAGCTTTATGGAGCGGACCGGGGAGCTGTTTTTT; d_call: NA; v_call: TRBV5-1; clone_size: few; j_call: TRBJ2-2
cdr3_aa: CASSLHWSSGNTIYF; cdr3_nt: TGTGCCAGCAGCCTTCACTGGAGCTCTGGAAACACCATATATTTT; d_call: NA; v_call: TRBV14; clone_size: many; j_call: TRBJ1-3
cdr3_aa: CASKIQGNQPQHF; cdr3_nt: TGTGCCAGCAAAATACAGGGCAATCAGCCCCAGCATTTT; d_call: NA; v_call: TRBV6-1; clone_size: many; j_call: TRBJ1-5
cdr3_aa: CASSYSSSRLYEQYF; cdr3_nt: TGTGCCAGCAGTTACTCGAGTAGCCGACTCTACGAGCAGTACTTC; d_call: NA; v_call: TRBV6-5; clone_size: many; j_call: TRBJ2-7
cdr3_aa: CASSRISSTDTQYF; cdr3_nt: TGTGCCAGCAGCCGCATTTCTAGCACAGATACGCAGTATTTT; d_call: NA; v_call: TRBV5-6; clone_size: many; j_call: TRBJ2-3
cdr3_aa: CASSQSYRRTETYEQYF; cdr3_nt: TGCGCCAGCAGTCAATCGTATAGAAGGACAGAAACCTACGAGCAGTACTTC; d_call: NA; v_call: TRBV23-1; clone_size: few; j_call: TRBJ2-7
cdr3_aa: CASSPPDRSYNEQFF; cdr3_nt: TGTGCCAGCAGCCCCCCTGACCGCTCCTACAATGAGCAGTTCTTC; d_call: NA; v_call: TRBV7-9; clone_size: few; j_call: TRBJ2-1
cdr3_aa: CASSHTRGGATGGGEQFF; cdr3_nt: TGTGCCAGCAGTCACACGCGGGGTGGGGCGACAGGGGGTGGAGAGCAGTTCTTC; d_call: TRBD1; v_call: TRBV7-9; clone_size: few; j_call: TRBJ2-1
cdr3_aa: CASSIRQTDTQYF; cdr3_nt: TGTGCCAGCAGCATTCGACAGACAGATACGCAGTATTTT; d_call: NA; v_call: TRBV7-2; clone_size: NA; j_call: TRBJ2-3
cdr3_aa: CASSPSGQPLFEQFF; cdr3_nt: TGTGCCAGCTCACCCTCGGGACAGCCGTTGTTTGAGCAGTTCTTC; d_call: TRBD1; v_call: TRBV18; clone_size: NA; j_call: TRBJ2-1
cdr3_aa: CASSLDNFNEQFF; cdr3_nt: TGTGCCAGCAGCTTAGACAACTTCAATGAGCAGTTCTTC; d_call: NA; v_call: TRBV7-6; clone_size: few; j_call: TRBJ2-1
cdr3_aa: CSAAGTGNYNEQFF; cdr3_nt: TGCAGTGCCGCCGGGACAGGGAACTACAATGAGCAGTTCTTC; d_call: TRBD1; v_call: TRBV20-1; clone_size: NA; j_call: TRBJ2-1
cdr3_aa: CASSVGGASNQPQHF; cdr3_nt: TGTGCCAGCAGCGTAGGAGGGGCTAGCAATCAGCCCCAGCATTTT; d_call: NA; v_call: TRBV9; clone_size: few; j_call: TRBJ1-5
cdr3_aa: CASSSPPTGEQFF; cdr3_nt: TGCGCCAGCAGCTCCCCCCCGACCGGTGAGCAGTTCTTC; d_call: NA; v_call: TRBV5-1; clone_size: NA; j_call: TRBJ2-1
cdr3_aa: CASSLEDLNTEAFF; cdr3_nt: TGTGCCAGCAGCTTGGAGGATCTGAACACTGAAGCTTTCTTT; d_call: NA; v_call: TRBV5-5; clone_size: NA; j_call: TRBJ1-1
cdr3_aa: CATSAGSQETQYF; cdr3_nt: TGTGCCACCAGCGCTGGGTCTCAAGAGACCCAGTACTTC; d_call: NA; v_call: TRBV15; clone_size: few; j_call: TRBJ2-5
cdr3_aa: CASSLAVRLAGDEQYF; cdr3_nt: TGTGCCAGCAGCTTGGCGGTGCGACTAGCGGGGGACGAGCAGTACTTC; d_call: TRBD2; v_call: TRBV5-5; clone_size: few; j_call: TRBJ2-7
cdr3_aa: CASSQTQGATNEKLFF; cdr3_nt: TGTGCCAGCAGTCAGACACAGGGAGCAACTAATGAAAAACTGTTTTTT; d_call: NA; v_call: TRBV6-5; clone_size: many; j_call: TRBJ1-4
cdr3_aa: CASSNRANLKLFF; cdr3_nt: TGTGCCAGCAGCAATCGGGCCAACCTGAAACTGTTTTTT; d_call: NA; v_call: TRBV3-1; clone_size: many; j_call: TRBJ1-4
cdr3_aa: CSAYQGSGANVLTF; cdr3_nt: TGCAGCGCCTATCAGGGGTCTGGGGCCAACGTCCTGACTTTC; d_call: NA; v_call: TRBV29-1; clone_size: NA; j_call: TRBJ2-6